This entry concerns a single TCR beta chain. Per the original data handling: Amplifying reference gene primers gave estimates of nucleated cell counts. Assay: immunoSEQ multiplex PCR; the TCRdb copy retains only in-frame clones and omits some. V and J calls and clone size are as listed in that table; D and trimming were resolved from the DNA. The data hold approximately 500,000 clones, with about 88% observed a single time. This specimen belongs to a study of blood T cell repertoires in COVID-19. V lost 8 bases and J lost 2; bases outside the gene matches: 4. The CDR3 spans 13 residues. Looked up from germline, CDR1 is MNHEY and CDR2 is SVGAGI. Patients in Seattle were enrolled during active infection, then followed longitudinally.

Sequencing was carried out using peripheral blood. This sequence joins TRBV6-5 and TRBJ1-2; the match to TRBD1 covers 8 bases. This clonotype was obtained from a man aged 18 to 30 with COVID-19, enrolled during active disease. Written as DNA, the CDR3 is TGTGCCAGCTCACAGGGGGGGAACTATGGCTACACCTTC. Its protein is CASSQGGNYGYTF.